The 31 T cell receptor beta chains below all came from one sample that was sequenced in a study of Ad26.COV2.S vaccination and SARS-CoV-2 variants. Sequencing was performed with immunoSEQ multiplex PCR; in TCRdb, only in-frame clones are kept and a portion is missing. This sample has around 310,000 clones, with about 90% found just once. Treatment reported: around 19 received Ad26.COV2.S at low or high dose, single or two shots; several received placebo; per-sample allocation not given. The investigators took samples on day 63 after the first vaccine or placebo injection. The sequencing here drew on peripheral blood, taken in a trial of Ad26.COV2.S vaccine versus placebo. Every receptor here comes from a person between 18 and 60 years old who received the Ad26.COV2.S COVID-19 vaccine or a placebo.

The CDR3 DNA follows: TGTGCCAGCAGTTCGACAAGTGAAGCTTTCTTT. Its translation: CASSSTSEAFF. The rearrangement links TRBV12-3 or TRBV12-4 to TRBJ1-1; no firm D call. V was clipped by 4 bases and J by 7 bases, with 7 bases between them. This CDR3 is 11 amino acids long.

This chain uses TRBV29-1 with TRBJ2-1; no clear D gene. Looked up from germline, CDR1 is SQVTM and CDR2 is ANQGSEA. V was clipped by 1 base and J by 2 bases, with 6 bases between them. The CDR3 loop spans 13 amino acids. Here the CDR3 DNA reads TGCAGCGTTGAAGTGGCGACCTACAATGAGCAGTTCTTC. Translated: CSVEVATYNEQFF.

The J gene is TRBJ1-4, the V gene TRBV7-9; D call uncertain. The V end was cut by 5 bases, the J end by 0 bases, with 13 bases between. Germline V CDR1 and CDR2: SEHNR, FQNEAQ (reference sequence). The CDR3 runs 16 residues. CDR3 amino acids: CASSLLPESTNEKLFF. CDR3 DNA sequence: TGTGCCAGCAGCCTCTTACCAGAGTCAACTAATGAAAAACTGTTTTTT.

The J gene is TRBJ1-1, the V gene TRBV5-6; 7 bases align to TRBD1. The CDR3 sequence is 15 residues long. Trimming cost V 4 bases and J 4 bases; bases outside gene matches: 10. Germline V lookup: CDR1 SGHDT, CDR2 YYEEEE. The CDR3 DNA reads as TGTGCCAGCAGCCCAGGAGGGGGCTGGGGCACTGAAGCTTTCTTT. Protein sequence: CASSPGGGWGTEAFF.

This clone was seen a few times. This chain uses TRBV24-1 with TRBJ1-2; 8 nucleotides line up with TRBD1. The germline V gene has CDR1 KGHDR and CDR2 SFDVKD. Trimming at V came to 4 bases and at J to 8 bases, leaving 11 bases not matched to a gene. This CDR3 comprises 15 residues. In DNA, the CDR3 is TGTGCCACCAGTGACCGCGACAGGGGCATTGGGGGCTACACCTTC. Translation: CATSDRDRGIGGYTF.

In its sample, this clone was seen once. The gene calls are TRBV11-1 and TRBJ2-1, with 8 bases matching TRBD2. Trimming at V came to 2 bases and at J to 7 bases, leaving 4 bases not matched to a gene. The germline V gene encodes CDR1 SGHAT and CDR2 FQDESV (reference sequence). This CDR3 is built from 14 residues. This chain's CDR3 is CASSLTGGRNEQFF. The CDR3, as DNA: TGTGCCAGCAGCTTAACGGGAGGGAGGAATGAGCAGTTCTTC.

This chain joins TRBV19 and TRBJ1-3; D ambiguous. V lost 5 bases and J 0 bases, leaving 11 bases between the germline ends. The CDR3 spans 15 residues. Germline CDR1 and CDR2: LNHDA and SQIVND (reference sequence). CDR3 in amino acids: CASSGSGFSGNTIYF. DNA for the CDR3: TGTGCCAGTAGTGGCTCAGGATTCTCTGGAAACACCATATATTTT.

The V call is TRBV7-9, the J call TRBJ1-2, with TRBD1 matching over 7 bases. This CDR3 comprises 17 residues. CDR1 and CDR2 from the germline V gene are SEHNR and FQNEAQ (reference sequence). V shed 2 bases and J 8 bases; nucleotides not matched to a gene: 17. The CDR3 DNA reads TGTGCCAGCAGCTTATATTCCAACCGAGGGACAGTCGGGGGCTACACCTTC. This translates into CASSLYSNRGTVGGYTF.

This chain joins TRBV18 and TRBJ1-5, with 8 bases aligning to TRBD1. CDR3 length: 14 amino acids. CDR1 and CDR2 (germline): KGHSH, LQKENI. The V gene end was trimmed by 3 bases and the J gene end by 6 bases; junction bases not matched to a gene: 4. CDR3 loop: CASSPGQASQPQHF. In nucleotides, the CDR3 is TGTGCCAGCTCACCGGGACAGGCAAGTCAGCCCCAGCATTTT.

This clone was detected only once. The rearrangement joins TRBV30 to TRBJ2-7; maybe TRBD2 (6 bases). V lost 2 bases, J lost 4 bases, and 15 bases lay in between. The CDR3 covers 14 residues. The germline V gene encodes CDR1 GTSNPN and CDR2 SVGIG (reference sequence). The CDR3 coding sequence is TGTGCCTGGAGTCCGCCGGGACTTTTTTACGAGCAGTACGTC. Protein sequence: CAWSPPGLFYEQYV.

The V gene is TRBV11-2, the J gene TRBJ1-2; D is possibly TRBD1 (6 bases). The germline V gene encodes CDR1 SGHAT and CDR2 FQNNGV. The CDR3 consists of 14 residues. V lost 1 base and J 4 bases, leaving 10 bases between the germline ends. The CDR3 here is CASSLVAGAYGYTF. CDR3 sequence (DNA): TGTGCCAGCAGCTTAGTGGCAGGGGCCTATGGCTACACCTTC.

The V gene is TRBV3-1 (or the pseudogene TRBV3-2), the J gene TRBJ1-4; unclear D gene. From germline, CDR1 is LGHDT and CDR2 YNNKEL (reference sequence). V was clipped by 7 bases and J by 8 bases, with 14 bases between them. CDR3 length equals 13 residues. The CDR3 is CASKVMASEKLFF. The CDR3 nucleotides are TGTGCCAGCAAAGTGATGGCTTCGGAAAAACTGTTTTTT.

The rearrangement links TRBV5-5 to TRBJ1-4; no reliable D call. V gave up 4 bases and J gave up 8 bases, with 9 bases separating them. The germline CDR1 and CDR2 sequences are SGHKS and YYEKEE (reference sequence). The CDR3 contains 12 residues. CDR3 amino acids: CASSPDWEKLFF. As DNA, the CDR3 is TGTGCCAGCAGCCCGGATTGGGAAAAACTGTTTTTT.

The V gene is TRBV4-3, the J gene TRBJ1-2; D remains unclear. The CDR3 length is 14 residues. The V gene lost 1 base and the J gene lost 2 bases, with 8 bases spanning the gap. Germline V gene sequence: CDR1 LGHNA, CDR2 YSLEER. CDR3 nucleotides: TGCGCCAGCAGCCAAGGCGATTTAAACTATGGCTACACCTTC. It codes for CASSQGDLNYGYTF.

This rearrangement joins TRBV7-2 to TRBJ1-5; D remains unclear. Per germline, CDR1 SGHTA and CDR2 FQGNSA. V lost 5 bases and J lost 9, with 11 bases in between. This CDR3 contains 12 residues. The CDR3, as DNA: TGTGCCAGCAGCCAAGGCAGTGGGCCCCAGCATTTT. This codes for CASSQGSGPQHF.

This chain joins TRBV6-2 or TRBV6-3 and TRBJ1-5; D ambiguous. Between the trimmed V and J ends, which lost 6 bases and 0 bases, there was a span of 27 bases. The CDR3 extends over 20 amino acids. CDR1 and CDR2 from the germline V gene are MNHEY and SVGEGT. DNA for the CDR3: TGTGCCAGCAGCCTGCCACAACTCTCGGGCCCTCGGAGTAGCAATCAGCCCCAGCATTTT. As protein: CASSLPQLSGPRSSNQPQHF.

This clone was counted a few times. The genes are TRBV3-1 (or the pseudogene TRBV3-2) and TRBJ1-6; D gene unclear. V was pared by 6 bases and J by 7 bases, with 16 bases between. This CDR3 comprises 15 residues. Germline assignment: CDR1 LGHDT and CDR2 YNNKEL (reference sequence). As DNA, the CDR3 is TGTGCCAGCAGTGGGGAGACCACCGCAAATTCACCCCTCCACTTT. Translation: CASSGETTANSPLHF.

The chain is built from TRBV9 and TRBJ1-2; tentative D call: TRBD1 (5 bases). The CDR3 has 13 residues. V gave up 4 bases and J gave up 2 bases, with 9 bases separating them. Germline CDR1 reads SGDLS; CDR2 reads YYNGEE. The CDR3 spells CASSQGRNYGYTF. DNA for the CDR3: TGTGCCAGCAGCCAGGGTAGGAACTATGGCTACACCTTC.

The chain employs TRBV7-9 and TRBJ2-2; D tentatively reads TRBD1 or TRBD2 (5 bases each). This CDR3 is built from 15 residues. Germline V gene data show CDR1 as SEHNR and CDR2 as FQNEAQ (reference sequence). The V end lost 4 bases, the J end lost 4 bases, and 13 bases lay between the germline ends. CDR3 in DNA: TGTGCCAGCAGCTCCGGCTTGGGACCCACCGGGGAGCTGTTTTTT. Encoded protein: CASSSGLGPTGELFF.

As to this clone: Different DNA sequences within this sample yield the same CDR3. The chain carries TRBV4-1 and TRBJ1-2; D unresolved. The CDR3 totals 11 residues. V lost 3 bases to trimming and J lost 8 bases, with 7 bases between them. The germline gives CDR1 MGHRA, CDR2 YSYEKL. The CDR3 protein is CASSHIGGYTF. Here the CDR3 DNA reads TGCGCCAGCAGCCATATTGGGGGCTACACCTTC.

V is TRBV11-2 and J is TRBJ2-7; D is possibly TRBD2 (5 bases). With 0 bases removed from V and 2 bases from J, the gap between germline ends came to 14 bases. The germline gives CDR1 SGHAT, CDR2 FQNNGV. The CDR3 runs to 16 residues. As DNA, the CDR3 is TGTGCCAGCAGCTTAGATTGGTACCCGCGGGCCTACGAGCAGTACTTC. Protein: CASSLDWYPRAYEQYF. The variable domain in full, completed from reference TRBV11-2 and TRBJ2-7, reads EAGVAQSPRYKIIEKRQSVAFWCNPISGHATLYWYQQILGQGPKLLIQFQNNGVVDDSQLPKDRFSAERLKGVDSTLKIQPAKLEDSAVYLCASSLDWYPRAYEQYFGPGTRLTVT.

The chain has TRBV5-8 and TRBJ2-7; 9 bases line up with TRBD1. Trimming removed 3 bases from V and 0 bases from J; junction bases left unmatched: 7. Germline values: CDR1 SGHTS, CDR2 YDEGEE. The CDR3 is made up of 16 amino acids. CDR3 DNA sequence: TGTGCCAGCAGCTCGCCCGGGACAGGGACCTCCTACGAGCAGTACTTC. It yields the protein CASSSPGTGTSYEQYF.

This clone has only one observation. The chain couples TRBV29-1 to TRBJ2-2; 9 nucleotides agree with TRBD2. The CDR3 runs to 18 residues. The V gene end was trimmed by 4 bases and the J gene end by 2 bases; junction bases not matched to a gene: 14. Looked up from germline, CDR1 is SQVTM and CDR2 is ANQGSEA. Written as DNA, the CDR3 is TGCAGCGTTGGAGTGGCGGGGGGGCGGCAAGACAACACCGGGGAGCTGTTTTTT. Its translation is CSVGVAGGRQDNTGELFF.

The gene calls are TRBV7-9 and TRBJ1-2; 7 nucleotides agree with TRBD1. Germline values: CDR1 SEHNR, CDR2 FQNEAQ (reference sequence). The CDR3 sequence is 14 residues long. V shed 5 bases, J shed 5 bases, and the junction held 8 bases outside the gene matches. The CDR3 loop is CASSGGTATYGYTF. The CDR3 nucleotides read TGTGCCAGCAGCGGGGGGACAGCTACATATGGCTACACCTTC. Together with reference TRBV7-9 and TRBJ1-2, the CDR3 gives the full variable domain: DTGVSQNPRHKITKRGQNVTFRCDPISEHNRLYWYRQTLGQGPEFLTYFQNEAQLEKSRLLSDRFSAERPKGSFSTLEIQRTEQGDSAMYLCASSGGTATYGYTFGSGTRLTVV.

Here the CDR3 reads CASSYDGANEQFF. CDR3 bases: TGTGCCAGCAGTTACGACGGGGCGAATGAGCAGTTCTTC. This sequence joins TRBV6-5 and TRBJ2-1; TRBD1 or TRBD2 may be the D gene (5 bases each). Germline V gene sequence: CDR1 MNHEY, CDR2 SVGAGI. The CDR3 is 13 residues long. The ends were cut back, 2 bases at V and 7 bases at J, with 9 bases in the middle.

This chain joins TRBV5-5 and TRBJ1-2, with 8 bases fitting TRBD1. V lost 0 bases to trimming and J lost 7 bases; unmatched junction nucleotides: 5. The V gene's germline CDR1 is SGHKS and CDR2 YYEKEE (reference sequence). The CDR3 runs to 14 residues. CDR3 DNA: TGTGCCAGCAGCTTGGAGCGGACAGGGTTTGGCTACACCTTC. Translating gives CASSLERTGFGYTF.

The V call is TRBV3-1 (or the pseudogene TRBV3-2), the J call TRBJ1-1; TRBD1 might be the D (5 bases). Between the trimmed V and J ends, which lost 4 bases and 0 bases, there was a span of 12 bases. The CDR3 covers 15 residues. Germline V gives CDR1 LGHDT, CDR2 YNNKEL (reference sequence). The CDR3, as DNA: TGTGCCAGCAGCCTACGGGGACGGATGAACACTGAAGCTTTCTTT. Amino acids: CASSLRGRMNTEAFF.

This chain joins TRBV27 and TRBJ2-1, with 7 bases identical to TRBD1. The CDR3 is 17 residues long. Germline V gene sequence: CDR1 MNHEY, CDR2 SMNVEV (reference sequence). V dropped 6 bases and J dropped 3; count of bases not matched to a gene: 14. The CDR3 nucleotides read TGTGCCAGCAGGGTACAAGGTACAGGGGCTTTCTACAATGAGCAGTTCTTC. This translates into CASRVQGTGAFYNEQFF.

The chain employs TRBV19 and TRBJ2-1; 9 bases line up with TRBD2. This CDR3 has 16 amino acids. V was clipped by 6 bases and J by 9 bases; unmatched bases: 15. The V gene's germline CDR1 is LNHDA and CDR2 SQIVND (reference sequence). DNA for the CDR3: TGTGCCAGTAGAACCTTAGCGGGAGTCGCTGATGGTGAGCAGTTCTTC. Protein sequence: CASRTLAGVADGEQFF. Combining the CDR3 with reference TRBV19 and TRBJ2-1 gives the whole variable domain DGGITQSPKYLFRKEGQNVTLSCEQNLNHDAMYWYRQDPGQGLRLIYYSQIVNDFQKGDIAEGYSVSREKKESFPLTVTSAQKNPTAFYLCASRTLAGVADGEQFFGPGTRLTVL.

V usage is TRBV27 and J usage is TRBJ2-1; TRBD2 aligns across 7 bases. The germline V gene encodes CDR1 MNHEY and CDR2 SMNVEV (reference sequence). V trimming: 4 bases; J trimming: 8 bases; junction bases outside the gene matches: 8. CDR3 size: 14 residues. CDR3 protein: CASSSGLELDEQFF. DNA of the CDR3: TGTGCCAGCAGTTCCGGACTAGAATTGGATGAGCAGTTCTTC.

The chain employs TRBV15 and TRBJ1-1, with D possibly being TRBD1 (6 bases). V lost 1 base, J lost 6 bases, and 12 bases lay in between. Germline V gene lookup returns CDR1 LNHNV and CDR2 YYDKDF (reference sequence). The CDR3 extends over 14 amino acids. The CDR3 reads CATSRGGALAEAFF. CDR3 nucleotide sequence: TGTGCCACCAGCAGAGGGGGGGCCTTGGCTGAAGCTTTCTTT.